This TCR beta chain was sequenced during a study of shared T cell receptors in the human thymus. Sequenced by immunoSEQ multiplex PCR; TCRdb stores in-frame clones only, minus some. The table shows 650,000 to 950,000 clones, with 80% to 90% occurring only once. The same data also went into a second study, on human thymus T cells. Turning to that study: Thymus tissue for the work was resected from patients undergoing corrective heart surgery. Biased V and J segment usage appeared in thymus and peripheral blood. A high degree of thymic repertoire overlap among unrelated individuals was reported in related research.

Sequenced sample: thymocytes. This receptor was taken from a girl under three years old with a congenital heart defect.

CDR3 sequence: CASSHEIGGGSSGELFF. The CDR3 region has the DNA TGCGCCAGCAGCCACGAAATCGGGGGGGGGAGCTCCGGGGAGCTGTTTTTT. The chain carries TRBV4-1 and TRBJ2-2; 8 bases are a match to TRBD2. Germline CDR1 is MGHRA and CDR2 is YSYEKL. Trimming cost V 3 bases and J 6 bases; bases outside gene matches: 12. This CDR3 spans 17 amino acids.